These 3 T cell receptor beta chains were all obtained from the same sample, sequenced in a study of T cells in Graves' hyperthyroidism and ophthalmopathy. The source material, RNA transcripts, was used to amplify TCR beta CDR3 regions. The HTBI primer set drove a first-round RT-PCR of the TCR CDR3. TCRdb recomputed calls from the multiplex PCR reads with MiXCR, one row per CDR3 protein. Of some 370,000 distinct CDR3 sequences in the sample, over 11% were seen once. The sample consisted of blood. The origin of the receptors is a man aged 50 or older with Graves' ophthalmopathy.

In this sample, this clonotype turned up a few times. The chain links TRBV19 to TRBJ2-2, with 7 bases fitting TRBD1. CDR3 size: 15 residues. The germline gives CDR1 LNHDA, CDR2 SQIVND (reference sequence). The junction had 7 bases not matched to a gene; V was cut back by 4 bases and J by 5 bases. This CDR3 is CASSTGGSTTGELFF. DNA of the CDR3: TGTGCCAGTAGTACAGGGGGTTCTACGACCGGGGAGCTGTTTTTT.

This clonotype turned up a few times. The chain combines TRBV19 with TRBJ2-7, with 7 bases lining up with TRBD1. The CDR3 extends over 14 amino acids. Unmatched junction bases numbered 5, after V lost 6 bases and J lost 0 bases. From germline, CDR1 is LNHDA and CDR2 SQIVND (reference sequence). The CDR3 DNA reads TGTGCCAGTAGCACCGGGACAGTCTCCTACGAGCAGTACTTC. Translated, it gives CASSTGTVSYEQYF.

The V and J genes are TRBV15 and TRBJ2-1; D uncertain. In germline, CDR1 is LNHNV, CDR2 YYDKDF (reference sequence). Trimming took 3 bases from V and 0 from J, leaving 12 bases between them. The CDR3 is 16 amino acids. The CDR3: CATSSTGGSSYNEQFF. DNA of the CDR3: TGTGCCACCAGCAGTACCGGCGGAAGCTCCTACAATGAGCAGTTCTTC. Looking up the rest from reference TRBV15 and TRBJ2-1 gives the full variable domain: DAMVIQNPRYQVTQFGKPVTLSCSQTLNHNVMYWYQQKSSQAPKLLFHYYDKDFNNEADTPDNFQSRRPNTSFCFLDIRSPGLGDTAMYLCATSSTGGSSYNEQFFGPGTRLTVL.